The rows below give T cell receptor beta chains drawn from one sample of a study of molecular identifiers for immune sequencing clone quantification. Via MiXCR, TCRdb re-called the PCR reads, giving one row per CDR3 protein. This table has more than 550,000 distinct CDR3 sequences, roughly 25% appearing once. Sequencing used naive CD8+ T cells from blood, with Jurkat cell RNA spiked in. The source of these receptors is a human donor in good health. Some libraries in this study had Jurkat cell RNA spiked in. Each CDR3 is given with its conserved first and last residue. The order of the fields is J gene, D gene, V gene, clone size, CDR3 DNA, CDR3 protein. The D gene is left open where the match is weak. Expanded clones get a size class; other rows say once, few or many, or leave the size out.

>TRBJ2-2|-|TRBV4-3|-
TGCGCCAGCAGCCAAGATCCCCCAGGGTCTTTGTACACCAGGGAGCTGTTTTTT
CASSQDPPGSLYTRELFF
>TRBJ2-2|TRBD2|TRBV9|-
TGTGCCAGCAGCAAATTATGGACTAGCGGGGGCCCGTCCGGGGAGCTGTTTTTT
CASSKLWTSGGPSGELFF
>TRBJ1-1|-|TRBV10-3|few
TGTGCCTCCATGGGGGCCCCTATGAACACTGAAGCTTTCTTT
CASMGAPMNTEAFF
>TRBJ2-7|-|TRBV20-1|-
TGCAGTGCCACCGGATACTACGAGCAGTACTTC
CSATGYYEQYF
>TRBJ2-7|-|TRBV27|-
TGTGCCAGCAGTTTATCGACGGCAAACTACGCGCAGTACTTC
CASSLSTANYAQYF
>TRBJ2-7|-|TRBV20-1|many
TGCAGTGCTATGGGGCCGGACGGCGAGCAGTACTTC
CSAMGPDGEQYF
>TRBJ2-2|-|TRBV19|few
TGTGCCAGTAGTATGGACTCCTACACCGGGGAGCTGTTTTTT
CASSMDSYTGELFF
>TRBJ1-4|-|TRBV12-3/TRBV12-4|-
TGTGCCAGCAGCTCAACAGTTGCAACTAATGAAAAACTGTTTTTT
CASSSTVATNEKLFF
>TRBJ1-5|-|TRBV10-3|-
TGTGCCTCTTCGGCGGACGACAATCAGCCCCAGCATTTT
CASSADDNQPQHF
>TRBJ2-3|-|TRBV20-1|-
TGCAGTGTCCCCCCGGAGGGTTGGGCAGATACGCAGTATTTT
CSVPPEGWADTQYF
>TRBJ2-7|-|TRBV6-5|many
TGTGCCAGCAGTTACTCGGCAGGGTACGAGCAGTACTTC
CASSYSAGYEQYF
>TRBJ2-1|TRBD1|TRBV4-1|-
TGCGCCAGCAGCCAAGGGAACACCGGGACAGCTTACAATGAGCAGTTCTTC
CASSQGNTGTAYNEQFF
>TRBJ1-4|-|TRBV27|-
TGTGCCAGCAGTCGAATAGGACGGTCCCGAACTCTTAATGAAAAACTGTTTTTT
CASSRIGRSRTLNEKLFF
>TRBJ2-3|TRBD1|TRBV14|-
TGTGCCAGCAGCCTATTTTTTGGGGACAGGGCTCCAGATACGCAGTATTTT
CASSLFFGDRAPDTQYF
>TRBJ1-1|TRBD1|TRBV7-9|-
TGTGCCAGCAGCCCGCCAGACAGGGCCGGGTGGGACACTGAAGCTTTCTTT
CASSPPDRAGWDTEAFF
>TRBJ2-2|-|TRBV19|-
TGTGCCAGTTGCCGCCTGCAGCCGCGGGGCACCGGGGAGCTGTTTTTT
CASCRLQPRGTGELFF
>TRBJ2-3|TRBD2|TRBV4-2|many
TGTGCCAGCAGCCAAAATGGACTAGCGGGAGGCACAGATACGCAGTATTTT
CASSQNGLAGGTDTQYF
>TRBJ1-5|TRBD1|TRBV30|-
TGTGCCTGGAGTGCAAACTACCAGGGGGCCCAACAGCCCCAGCATTTT
CAWSANYQGAQQPQHF
>TRBJ2-5|TRBD2|TRBV4-1|-
TGCGCCAGCAGCCAAGATTATGTGAGAGGGTCTAGCGGGGGGTTTGAGACCCAGTACTTC
CASSQDYVRGSSGGFETQYF
>TRBJ1-5|TRBD1|TRBV4-1|few
TGCGCCAGCAGCCAAGTACAGGGGGATTGGCAGCCCCAGCATTTT
CASSQVQGDWQPQHF
>TRBJ2-2|-|TRBV7-9|many
TGTGCCAGCAGCAACTGGGACACCGCGACGGCCGGGGAGCTGTTTTTT
CASSNWDTATAGELFF
>TRBJ2-1|TRBD2|TRBV30|-
TGTGCCTGGAGCTTAGCGGGGGGCAGGCAGTTCTTC
CAWSLAGGRQFF
>TRBJ2-2|TRBD2|TRBV5-5|few
TGTGCCAGCAGCAGTGGGACTAGCGGGAACACCGGGGAGCTGTTTTTT
CASSSGTSGNTGELFF
>TRBJ2-1|TRBD2|TRBV6-4|-
TGTGCCAGCAGTTCGCAAGCGGGGTCCTCCTACAATGAGCAGTTCTTC
CASSSQAGSSYNEQFF
>TRBJ1-1|-|TRBV7-9|many
TGTGCCAGCAGCCACGTCGGGGCCCCTGAAGCTTTCTTT
CASSHVGAPEAFF
>TRBJ1-1|-|TRBV7-9|many
TGTGCCAGCAGCTCGGGACGGAGTGAAGCTTTCTTT
CASSSGRSEAFF
>TRBJ2-7|-|TRBV6-2/TRBV6-3|-
TGTGCCAGCAGTCCCGGGCTCTACCGCTCAGAGCAGTACTTC
CASSPGLYRSEQYF
>TRBJ2-7|TRBD2|TRBV6-6|many
TGTGCCAGCAGTTCCAGCGGGAGGTCCTACGAGCAGTACTTC
CASSSSGRSYEQYF
>TRBJ2-4|-|TRBV12-5|many
TGTGCTAGTGGTTTAGCCAAAAACATTCAGTACTTC
CASGLAKNIQYF
>TRBJ1-4|-|TRBV7-6|few
TGTGCCAGCAGCGCCGGGGGGCTGGGGACCAATGAAAAACTGTTTTTT
CASSAGGLGTNEKLFF
>TRBJ2-1|-|TRBV24-1|-
TGTGCCACCAGTGACCGTAGACAGGCCTACAATGAGCAGTTCTTC
CATSDRRQAYNEQFF
>TRBJ2-7|-|TRBV7-2|few
TGTGCCAGCAGCTTAGGGGGAGGACAGCTCTACGAGCAGTACTTC
CASSLGGGQLYEQYF
>TRBJ1-1|-|TRBV5-5|many
TGTGCCAGCGAGACTGGGGGCGACACTGAAGCTTTCTTT
CASETGGDTEAFF
>TRBJ2-2|-|TRBV13|-
TGTGCCAGCAGCTTAGTTGGACGGGCAACCGGGGAGCTGTTTTTT
CASSLVGRATGELFF
>TRBJ2-3|-|TRBV7-9|many
TGTGCCAGCAGCGGCCCGTATCGCACAGATACGCAGTATTTT
CASSGPYRTDTQYF
>TRBJ2-1|-|TRBV6-6|few
TGTGCCAGCAGTTACTTTGCGGATATTACCGGTGAGCAGTTCTTC
CASSYFADITGEQFF
>TRBJ2-2|-|TRBV11-2|few
TGTGCCAGCAGCCCGACTGGGATGGGCTCCGGGGAGCTGTTTTTT
CASSPTGMGSGELFF
>TRBJ1-2|-|TRBV4-2|-
TGTGCCAGCAGCCGGGCAGACTATGGCTACACCTTC
CASSRADYGYTF
>TRBJ2-7|-|TRBV29-1|few
TGCAGCGTTGAAGCGGACAACTCCTACGAGCAGTACTTC
CSVEADNSYEQYF
>TRBJ1-4|TRBD1|TRBV12-3/TRBV12-4|few
TGTGCCAGCAGGTCGGGAGGGGGCGAAGCTAATGAAAAACTGTTTTTT
CASRSGGGEANEKLFF
>TRBJ1-5|TRBD1|TRBV12-3/TRBV12-4|-
TGTACCAGCAGCCGGACAGGACAGCCCCAGCATTTT
CTSSRTGQPQHF
>TRBJ1-1|-|TRBV4-3|many
TGTGCCAGCAGCCAAGAGAGGGTGAACACTGAAGCTTTCTTT
CASSQERVNTEAFF
>TRBJ1-2|-|TRBV6-1|many
TGTGCCAGCAGTGAAGTGGGTCCCAGCACCTTC
CASSEVGPSTF
>TRBJ1-5|-|TRBV19|few
TGTGCCAGTAGTATTGTTCCCTATAGCAATCAGCCCCAGCATTTT
CASSIVPYSNQPQHF
>TRBJ1-4|-|TRBV20-1|-
TGCAGTGCTAGAGATTTGAGGGCGGGTGAAAAACTGTTTTTT
CSARDLRAGEKLFF